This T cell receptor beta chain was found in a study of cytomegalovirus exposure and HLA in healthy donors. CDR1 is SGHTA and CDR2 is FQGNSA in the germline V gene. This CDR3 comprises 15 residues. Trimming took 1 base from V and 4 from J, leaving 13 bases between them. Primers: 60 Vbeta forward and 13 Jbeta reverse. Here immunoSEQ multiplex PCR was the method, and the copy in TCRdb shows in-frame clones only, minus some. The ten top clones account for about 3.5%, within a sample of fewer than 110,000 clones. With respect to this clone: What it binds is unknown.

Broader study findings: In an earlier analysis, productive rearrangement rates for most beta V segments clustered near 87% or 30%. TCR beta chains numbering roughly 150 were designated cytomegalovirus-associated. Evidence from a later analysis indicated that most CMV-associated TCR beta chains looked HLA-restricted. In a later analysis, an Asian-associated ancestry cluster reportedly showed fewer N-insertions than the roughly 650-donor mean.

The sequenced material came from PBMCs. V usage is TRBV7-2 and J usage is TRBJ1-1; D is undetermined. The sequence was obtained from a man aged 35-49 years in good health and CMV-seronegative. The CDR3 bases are TGTGCCAGCAGCTTAGAGGCTCGATCGGGCACTGAAGCTTTCTTT. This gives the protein CASSLEARSGTEAFF.